Shown below are 26 T cell receptor beta chains from a single sample sequenced in a study of T cell changes during pregnancy in multiple sclerosis. The assay was immunoSEQ multiplex PCR, and TCRdb's table has in-frame clones only and misses some. The sample holds 40,000 to 55,000 clones, roughly 92% seen once. Sequenced here: CD4+ T cells from peripheral blood mononuclear cells, sampled in the third trimester of pregnancy. The receptors were sampled from a female donor with multiple sclerosis, enrolled in a pregnancy study.

This chain connects TRBV6-1 to TRBJ1-3, with D tentatively TRBD1 (6 bases). This CDR3 has 14 residues. CDR1 is MNHNS and CDR2 is SASEGT in the germline V gene. Trimming took 6 bases from V and 3 from J, leaving 12 bases between them. This chain's CDR3 is CASRSGQLGNTIYF. The CDR3 DNA sequence: TGTGCCAGCAGGTCGGGACAACTTGGAAACACCATATATTTT.

V gene TRBV7-2 combines with J gene TRBJ2-5; 9 bases align to TRBD2. The trim removed 5 bases at V and 2 bases at J, leaving 12 bases unmatched. The CDR3 consists of 17 residues. Germline loops: CDR1 SGHTA, CDR2 FQGNSA. For the CDR3, the DNA is TGTGCCAGCAGCCCCGCCAGCGGGGGGAGGGGGCAAGAGACCCAGTACTTC. It is translated as CASSPASGGRGQETQYF.

This rearrangement joins TRBV6-1 to TRBJ1-2, with TRBD1 as a possible D gene (6 bases). CDR1 is MNHNS, CDR2 SASEGT, per germline. V lost 10 bases to trimming and J lost 4 bases, with 16 bases between them. The CDR3 sequence is 13 residues long. The CDR3 sequence: CATTPGVVYGYTF. CDR3 in DNA: TGTGCCACCACCCCAGGGGTGGTCTATGGCTACACCTTC.

The chain recombines TRBV18 with TRBJ1-5; D gene unclear. The CDR3 sequence is 17 residues long. Trimming left V 6 bases short and J 0 bases short, with 18 bases between. Germline-derived CDR1 and CDR2 are KGHSH and LQKENI. CDR3 sequence reads: CASSNRDLTYSNQPQHF. CDR3 coding DNA: TGTGCCAGCTCCAACCGGGATCTAACGTATAGCAATCAGCCCCAGCATTTT. The full variable domain, rest sourced from reference TRBV18 and TRBJ1-5, is NAGVMQNPRHLVRRRGQEARLRCSPMKGHSHVYWYRQLPEEGLKFMVYLQKENIIDESGMPKERFSAEFPKEGPSILRIQQVVRGDSAAYFCASSNRDLTYSNQPQHFGDGTRLSIL.

The V call is TRBV9, the J call TRBJ1-2, with 12 bases aligning to TRBD1. With V trimmed by 4 bases and J by 5 bases, 12 bases remained unmatched. The length of the CDR3 is 17 residues. CDR1 and CDR2 (germline): SGDLS, YYNGEE. The CDR3: CASSPSGTGGAGYGYTF. CDR3 DNA sequence: TGTGCCAGCAGCCCTAGTGGGACAGGGGGCGCTGGATATGGCTACACCTTC.

The chain combines TRBV5-6 with TRBJ1-4; a possible D gene is TRBD1 (6 bases). CDR1 and CDR2 from the germline V gene are SGHDT and YYEEEE. This CDR3 is built from 14 residues. Between the trimmed V and J ends, which lost 1 base and 8 bases, there was a span of 12 bases. Here the CDR3 reads CASSLNRVGEKLFF. CDR3 sequence (DNA): TGTGCCAGCAGCTTGAACAGGGTGGGGGAAAAACTGTTTTTT. The full variable domain, with the rest looked up from reference TRBV5-6 and TRBJ1-4, is DAGVTQSPTHLIKTRGQQVTLRCSPKSGHDTVSWYQQALGQGPQFIFQYYEEEERQRGNFPDRFSGHQFPNYSSELNVNALLLGDSALYLCASSLNRVGEKLFFGSGTQLSVL.

This chain links TRBV12-5 with TRBJ1-4; D may be TRBD1 (5 bases). The CDR3 consists of 16 residues. The germline V gene encodes CDR1 LGHNT and CDR2 FRNRAP. V was shortened by 0 bases and J by 2 bases, with 10 bases between the two germline ends. In DNA form, the CDR3 reads TGTGCTAGTGGTTTGGTACTTGGGGGGACTAATGAAAAACTGTTTTTT. This codes for CASGLVLGGTNEKLFF.

This clone was counted a few times. The chain uses TRBV25-1 and TRBJ2-1; 8 nucleotides match TRBD1. The CDR3 covers 13 residues. The J segment lost 5 bases and the V segment lost 6 bases, leaving 3 bases of the junction unmatched. Per the germline V gene, CDR1 is MGHDK and CDR2 is SYGVNS. The CDR3 is CASSPTGDNEQFF. For the CDR3, the DNA is TGTGCCAGCAGCCCGACAGGGGACAATGAGCAGTTCTTC. The whole variable domain, remainder taken from reference TRBV25-1 and TRBJ2-1, is EADIYQTPRYLVIGTGKKITLECSQTMGHDKMYWYQQDPGMELHLIHYSYGVNSTEKGDLSSESTVSRIRTEHFPLTLESARPSHTSQYLCASSPTGDNEQFFGPGTRLTVL.

The rearrangement links TRBV5-1 to TRBJ2-1; D is unclear. The CDR3 is 13 amino acids. Trimming stripped 1 base from V and 7 bases from J, with 9 bases between. Germline V gene data show CDR1 as SGHRS and CDR2 as YFSETQ. CDR3 region: CASSLYSQNEQFF. The CDR3 nucleotides read TGCGCCAGCAGCTTGTACAGCCAGAATGAGCAGTTCTTC. Variable domain in full (rest from reference TRBV5-1 and TRBJ2-1): KAGVTQTPRYLIKTRGQQVTLSCSPISGHRSVSWYQQTPGQGLQFLFEYFSETQRNKGNFPGRFSGRQFSNSRSEMNVSTLELGDSALYLCASSLYSQNEQFFGPGTRLTVL.

The count of this clone is one. The chain employs TRBV16 and TRBJ2-1; maybe TRBD1 (5 bases). Germline CDR1 reads KGHSY; CDR2 reads FQNENV. Trimming cost V 2 bases and J 7 bases, with 9 bases left between them. The CDR3 is made up of 13 amino acids. The CDR3 DNA reads as TGTGCCAGCAGCCAACTACAGGAGAATGAGCAGTTCTTC. It codes for CASSQLQENEQFF.

The CDR3 DNA sequence: TGTGCCAGTAGTATAGAGAGAAACAGTTACAATGAGCAGTTCTTC. It specifies CASSIERNSYNEQFF. This chain connects TRBV19 to TRBJ2-1; D unresolved. Per germline, CDR1 LNHDA and CDR2 SQIVND (reference sequence). Trimming removed 0 bases from V and 4 bases from J, with 10 bases in between. There are 15 residues in the CDR3.

The chain employs TRBV30 and TRBJ1-2, with 9 nucleotides matching TRBD1. V lost 3 bases to trimming and J lost 8 bases; unmatched junction nucleotides: 7. The CDR3 runs 13 residues. Germline CDR1 is GTSNPN and CDR2 is SVGIG (reference sequence). In DNA, the CDR3 is TGTGCCTGGAGCACAGGGGGCCTCGAAGGCTACACCTTC. Its translation: CAWSTGGLEGYTF.

This clone turned up a few times. The chain couples TRBV5-1 to TRBJ1-1; D is ambiguous. Germline CDR1 is SGHRS and CDR2 is YFSETQ. The germline V and J ends were trimmed by 4 bases and 1 base, with 8 bases remaining between them. CDR3 length: 13 amino acids. This chain's CDR3 is CASSREGNTEAFF. The CDR3 region has the DNA TGCGCCAGCAGCAGAGAGGGGAACACTGAAGCTTTCTTT.

The chain carries TRBV11-3 and TRBJ2-7; D uncertain. The germline V gene has CDR1 SGHNT and CDR2 YENEEA. The V end lost 8 bases, the J end lost 2 bases, and 4 bases lay between the germline ends. This CDR3 spans 10 amino acids. The CDR3 region is CASWPYEQYF. The CDR3 coding sequence is TGTGCCAGCTGGCCCTACGAGCAGTACTTC.

The chain recombines TRBV6-5 with TRBJ1-1, with TRBD1 matching over 9 bases. Per the germline V gene, CDR1 is MNHEY and CDR2 is SVGAGI. This CDR3 is 15 amino acids long. Germline trimming cut 6 bases from V and 4 bases from J; bases unmatched to any gene: 9. The CDR3 nucleotides read TGTGCCAGCAGATATACCAAGACAGGGGGCACTGAAGCTTTCTTT. Its protein product is CASRYTKTGGTEAFF.

The chain recombines TRBV30 with TRBJ2-5, with no clear D. Germline V CDR1 and CDR2: GTSNPN, SVGIG (reference sequence). This CDR3 has 14 residues. The V end lost 0 bases, the J end lost 5 bases, and 13 bases lay between the germline ends. The CDR3 here is CAWSVRRARETQYF. In nucleotides, the CDR3 is TGTGCCTGGAGTGTACGAAGAGCCCGGGAGACCCAGTACTTC.

The CDR3 reads CASSAGLAGVSYTQYF. CDR3 nucleotide sequence: TGTGCCAGCAGTGCGGGACTAGCGGGGGTTTCTTATACGCAGTATTTT. The chain couples TRBV25-1 to TRBJ2-3; 14 bases agree with TRBD2. Germline V gene lookup returns CDR1 MGHDK and CDR2 SYGVNS. CDR3 length equals 16 residues. Trimming cost V 4 bases and J 7 bases; bases outside gene matches: 7. Full variable domain (missing parts from reference TRBV25-1 and TRBJ2-3): EADIYQTPRYLVIGTGKKITLECSQTMGHDKMYWYQQDPGMELHLIHYSYGVNSTEKGDLSSESTVSRIRTEHFPLTLESARPSHTSQYLCASSAGLAGVSYTQYFGPGTRLTVL.

V and J are TRBV5-1 and TRBJ2-3; D possibly corresponds to TRBD2 (6 bases). The germline V gene encodes CDR1 SGHRS and CDR2 YFSETQ. The CDR3 extends over 16 amino acids. The V end was cut by 4 bases, the J end by 0 bases, with 15 bases between. The DNA for the CDR3 is TGCGCCAGCAGCCATCTCCCCGGGAGTAGCACAGATACGCAGTATTTT. Protein: CASSHLPGSSTDTQYF.

The rearrangement joins TRBV11-2 to TRBJ2-3; 8 bases are a match to TRBD2. The CDR3 length is 15 residues. V was pared by 6 bases and J by 1 base, with 6 bases of the junction left unmatched. CDR1 is SGHAT, CDR2 FQNNGV, per germline. This CDR3 reads CASRIGAGGTDTQYF. DNA of the CDR3: TGTGCCAGCAGGATAGGAGCGGGGGGCACAGATACGCAGTATTTT.

The chain carries TRBV4-3 and TRBJ1-4; perhaps TRBD1 as D (5 bases). V lost 4 bases and J lost 15, with 24 bases in between. The CDR3 runs to 15 residues. Germline CDR1 is LGHNA and CDR2 is YSLEER. CDR3 sequence: CASSRETGGSDELFF. CDR3 bases: TGCGCCAGCAGCCGAGAGACGGGGGGGAGTGATGAGTTGTTTTTT.

This chain's CDR3 is CASRHTGGGTEAFF. The CDR3 bases are TGTGCCAGCAGGCACACTGGGGGCGGCACTGAAGCTTTCTTT. This rearrangement joins TRBV7-2 to TRBJ1-1, with D perhaps TRBD1 (6 bases). Trimming left V 6 bases short and J 4 bases short, with 15 bases between. This CDR3 has 14 amino acids. Germline V lookup: CDR1 SGHTA, CDR2 FQGNSA.

The genes are TRBV5-4 and TRBJ1-6; 7 nucleotides align to TRBD1. The CDR3 sequence is 16 residues long. The germline V gene encodes CDR1 SGHNT and CDR2 YYREEE (reference sequence). J lost 4 bases, V lost 4 bases, and 8 bases had no gene match. The CDR3 loop reads CASSQEGTVYNSPLHF. The CDR3 DNA reads as TGTGCCAGCAGCCAGGAAGGGACAGTTTATAATTCACCCCTCCACTTT.

This clone was seen only once. This sequence joins TRBV6-1 and TRBJ1-1; TRBD1 is a possible D gene (6 bases). From germline, CDR1 is MNHNS and CDR2 SASEGT. This CDR3 contains 15 residues. Trimming took off 2 bases at V and 0 bases at J, with 10 bases between the two ends. CDR3 loop: CASSEPGQLNTEAFF. The CDR3 bases are TGTGCCAGCAGTGAACCCGGACAGTTGAACACTGAAGCTTTCTTT.

This clone occurred a few times. This chain uses TRBV14 with TRBJ1-1; no definite D call. V lost 1 base, J lost 1 base, and 10 bases lay in between. Germline V CDR1 and CDR2: SGHDN, FVKESK. The CDR3 is 15 residues long. CDR3: CASSQAGSWNTEAFF. The CDR3 region has the DNA TGTGCCAGCAGCCAAGCGGGGTCCTGGAACACTGAAGCTTTCTTT.

The V call is TRBV29-1, the J call TRBJ1-2; 7 bases match TRBD1. This CDR3 region has 15 residues. J was trimmed by 2 bases and V by 4 bases; bases with no gene match: 10. Germline lookup yields CDR1 SQVTM and CDR2 ANQGSEA. CDR3 bases: TGCAGCGTTGCCATCAGGGGGAATGTCAACTATGGCTACACCTTC. Translating gives CSVAIRGNVNYGYTF.

This chain connects TRBV7-2 to TRBJ2-7, with 7 bases that match TRBD2. The V gene end was trimmed by 1 base and the J gene end by 0 bases; junction bases not matched to a gene: 3. The CDR3 loop spans 15 amino acids. Germline V lookup: CDR1 SGHTA, CDR2 FQGNSA. For the CDR3, the DNA is TGTGCCAGCAGCTTAGGGGCTAGCGGCTCCTACGAGCAGTACTTC. Translated: CASSLGASGSYEQYF.